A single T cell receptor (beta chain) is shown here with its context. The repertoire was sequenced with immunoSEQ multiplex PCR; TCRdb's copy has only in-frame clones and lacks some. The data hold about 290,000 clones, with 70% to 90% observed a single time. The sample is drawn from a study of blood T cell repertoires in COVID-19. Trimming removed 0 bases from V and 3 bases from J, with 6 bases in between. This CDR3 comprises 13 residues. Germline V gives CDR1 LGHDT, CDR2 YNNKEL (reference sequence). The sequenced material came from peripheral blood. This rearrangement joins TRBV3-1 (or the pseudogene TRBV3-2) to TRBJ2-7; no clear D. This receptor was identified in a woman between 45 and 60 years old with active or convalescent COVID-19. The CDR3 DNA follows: TGTGCCAGCAGCCAAGAATCCTACTACGAGCAGTACTTC. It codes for CASSQESYYEQYF.